This T cell receptor beta chain was sequenced in a study of blood T cell repertoires in COVID-19. Study at large: Samples of COVID-19 (acute and convalescent) were obtained from the United States, Italy and Spain. PBMCs, B-cell-depleted T cells, or T cells provided the cDNA or gDNA that made up the material.

The length of the CDR3 is 15 residues. Trimming cost V 0 bases and J 1 base; bases outside gene matches: 3. From germline, CDR1 is SGDLS and CDR2 YYNGEE. Libraries were prepared by immunoSEQ multiplex PCR; TCRdb keeps only in-frame clonotypes and omits some of them. The top ten hold more than 3% of the sample, which has roughly 500,000 clones, 70% to 90% seen once. V and J are TRBV9 and TRBJ2-7; 8 bases line up with TRBD2. This clonotype was obtained from a human donor in a cohort sampled during active COVID-19. Sequencing used peripheral blood. This CDR3 reads CASSVELAGSYEQYF. Here the CDR3 DNA reads TGTGCCAGCAGCGTAGAATTAGCGGGGTCCTACGAGCAGTACTTC.